Detailed here is one TCR beta chain. This sample was included in a study of blood T cell repertoires in COVID-19. The wider study: There were acute and convalescent COVID-19 samples, and they came from the United States, Italy and Spain. T cells, B-cell-depleted T cells, or PBMCs provided the cDNA or gDNA that served as material.

The CDR3 contains 15 residues. Trimming took 1 base from V and 5 from J; bases not matched to a gene: 7. The V gene's germline CDR1 is MDHEN and CDR2 SYDVKM. Original processing methods: Cell counts per sample came from amplifying reference gene primers. The table came from immunoSEQ multiplex PCR; TCRdb's copy has only in-frame clones and leaves some out. Clone size and the V and J calls come from that table; the DNA yielded D and trimming. The sample yields roughly 200,000 clones, roughly 89% seen once. The chain joins TRBV28 to TRBJ1-2; 7 nucleotides line up with TRBD1. This TCR derives from a man between 60 and 70 years old who had recovered from COVID-19. The sample was peripheral blood. CDR3 region: CASSLSDGQVYGYTF. The CDR3 coding sequence is TGTGCCAGCAGTTTATCCGACGGACAGGTATATGGCTACACCTTC.